These 5 T cell receptor beta chains share one sample of origin, sequenced in a study of early T cells in non-severe SARS-CoV-2 infection. TCRdb recomputed calls from the 5' RACE reads with MiXCR, one row per CDR3 protein. The repertoire holds under 70,000 distinct CDR3 sequences, with over 10% as singletons. Sequencing was carried out using whole blood. These receptors came from an adult who was a healthcare worker with PCR-confirmed SARS-CoV-2 infection or an uninfected control (not recorded which).

J is TRBJ2-1 and V is TRBV20-1; weak D call: TRBD2 (7 bases). The CDR3 totals 14 residues. From germline, CDR1 is DFQATT and CDR2 SNEGSKA (reference sequence). Deletions cut 6 bases from V and 3 bases from J, with 15 bases between. This chain's CDR3 is CSATPGGRYNEQFF. The CDR3 nucleotides read TGCAGTGCAACTCCGGGGGGCCGCTACAATGAGCAGTTCTTC.

This clonotype was seen at least ten times. The rearrangement uses TRBV28 and TRBJ1-3; D is unresolved. Germline V gives CDR1 MDHEN, CDR2 SYDVKM. The V end was cut by 5 bases, the J end by 4 bases, with 12 bases between. The CDR3 length is 14 residues. CDR3 nucleotides: TGTGCCAGCAGTCCAGGAGAGTTCGGAAACACCATATATTTT. Amino acids: CASSPGEFGNTIYF.

The table lists this clonotype with many counts. V usage is TRBV6-6 and J usage is TRBJ2-5; TRBD2 matches at 9 bases. The length of the CDR3 is 13 residues. In germline, CDR1 is MNHNY, CDR2 SVGAGI (reference sequence). Trimming cost V 6 bases and J 3 bases; bases outside gene matches: 2. CDR3 residues: CASSRLAEETQYF. CDR3 nucleotide sequence: TGTGCCAGCAGCCGACTAGCGGAAGAGACCCAGTACTTC.

Turning to this clonotype: This clone may be a read error of a much larger clone one base away. V usage is TRBV10-2 and J usage is TRBJ1-2; D unresolved. The CDR3 has 13 residues. Germline V lookup: CDR1 WSHSY, CDR2 SAAADI. In nucleotides, the CDR3 is TGCGCCTGCAGTGATACGGCAAACTATGGCTACACCTTC. Protein: CACSDTANYGYTF.

This clonotype was observed many times. This chain connects TRBV6-5 to TRBJ1-2; a weak D match, TRBD1 (5 bases). Germline-derived CDR1 and CDR2 are MNHEY and SVGAGI. CDR3 length: 10 residues. The V gene lost 8 bases and the J gene lost 5 bases, with 6 bases spanning the gap. The CDR3 nucleotides read TGTGCCAGCGGGGGGTATGGCTACACCTTC. It codes for CASGGYGYTF.